The 4 T cell receptor beta chains in this list originate from one sample, sequenced in a study of memory CD4+ T cells and cytomegalovirus serostatus (dated by TCRdb to between 2018 and 2021). Single viable CD3+CD4+CD8-CD45RO+ cells were sorted as memory CD4+ T cells on a FACSAria II. The library came from the immunoSEQ multiplex PCR assay. In TCRdb, the immuneACCESS table is reduced to in-frame sequences with V and J assigned. These tables do not hold every clone; where another copy was compared, an unresolved V gene accounts for under half, and the others remain unexplained. This sample holds 80,000 to 100,000 clones; 80% were observed only once. The ten largest clones add up to approximately 4% of the sample. Sequencing was carried out using memory CD4+ T cells from blood. The receptors shown here come from an adult in good health and CMV-seropositive.

The rearrangement joins TRBV27 to TRBJ1-6; a possible D gene is TRBD1 (5 bases). The CDR3 extends over 18 amino acids. The ends were cut back, 1 base at V and 2 bases at J, with 15 bases in the middle. Germline CDR1 MNHEY, CDR2 SMNVEV (reference sequence). The CDR3 bases are TGTGCCAGCAGTTTATTTAGCCAAGGGGCGGCCTATAATTCACCCCTCCACTTT. It translates to CASSLFSQGAAYNSPLHF.

The J gene is TRBJ2-3, the V gene TRBV7-9; D might be TRBD2 (6 bases). The CDR3 totals 13 residues. Between the trimmed V and J ends, which lost 8 bases and 7 bases, there was a span of 16 bases. Germline CDR1 and CDR2: SEHNR and FQNEAQ (reference sequence). The CDR3 loop reads CASGRPDGYTQYF. The DNA of the CDR3 is TGTGCCAGCGGGAGGCCGGATGGGTATACGCAGTATTTT.

The CDR3 DNA reads as TGTGCCAGCAGCGAACTATTGGGGGGTGTCGGGGAGCTGTTTTTT. Translating gives CASSELLGGVGELFF. The rearrangement uses TRBV9 and TRBJ2-2, with D possibly matching TRBD2 (6 bases). V was shortened by 3 bases and J by 7 bases, with 16 bases between the two germline ends. Germline-derived CDR1 and CDR2 are SGDLS and YYNGEE. CDR3 length equals 15 residues.

This clone turned up a few times. The CDR3 DNA reads as TGCGCCAGCAGCCCTGACGCAAACACCGGGGAGCTGTTTTTT. It yields the protein CASSPDANTGELFF. The chain links TRBV5-1 to TRBJ2-2; D gene unclear. Germline assignment: CDR1 SGHRS and CDR2 YFSETQ. The CDR3 spans 14 residues. V lost 4 bases, J lost 2 bases, and 9 bases lay in between.